This TCR beta chain derives from a study of blood T cell repertoires in COVID-19 (TCRdb year 2020). Broadly, across the study: Collaborator samples came from the United States, Italy and Spain and covered acute and convalescent phases of COVID-19. The material from the prospective study consisted of cDNA or gDNA derived from T cells, B-cell-depleted T cells, or PBMCs. Deeply sampled blood TCRbeta repertoires from subjects exposed to, actively infected with, or recovered from COVID-19 were included in the dataset. The repertoires were released in a freely available public database intended as a resource for research on the immune response to SARS-CoV-2. The samples were drawn from the first 160 participants of the ongoing ImmuneRACE study and from 1,254 subjects provided by 6 global collaborators. The sample metadata nearly always contained a de-identified subject ID, COVID-19 status, age in years and sex. Where available, HLA class I and class II types were obtained from metadata supplied by the sample provider rather than from assay-based typing.

As concerns this clone: Its antigen remains unidentified. No much larger clone exists at a distance of one base, and base qualities are not known.

One collaborating source in Seattle enrolled patients during active infection and followed them longitudinally through the course of disease. Collaborating institutions collected whole blood in K2EDTA tubes following their own protocols. For TCRbeta analysis, collaborators shipped samples in one of three forms: frozen whole blood, isolated PBMCs, or DNA extracted from either of those sample types. Beyond this particular receptor, the publication reports: How much clinical and demographic metadata was included differed by source and by participant, and the metadata was provided uncurated.

From the cysteine up to the phenylalanine, the CDR3 has a length of 15 residues. Here the CDR3 DNA is all that survives: 45 bases in frame from base 1. V loses 0 bases, J loses 9 bases, and the germline ends lie 15 bases apart. From a lookup of the germline V gene, CDR1 and CDR2 are MRHNA and SNTAGT. TCRbeta CDR3 regions were amplified from genomic DNA using the immunoSEQ Assay, a bias-controlled multiplex PCR. Under the source paper's analysis protocol: Nucleated cell counts per sample were estimated from amplification of reference gene primers within the assay. To quantify the absolute abundance of each unique TCRbeta CDR3 rearrangement, sequence reads were collapsed and filtered. For each sample, productive Simpson clonality was calculated as the square root of Simpson's diversity index over productive rearrangements. TCRdb holds this immuneACCESS table with in-frame rearrangements only. Some clones are missing; in checked studies, unresolved V genes explain under half, and the rest has no known cause. Clonal size and the V and J genes are those of that table, whereas D and trimming came from the DNA. This sample is represented by about 210,000 clones; 65% to 90% of them were singletons. The ten largest clones take up about 5.1% of the sample.

The receptor was derived from a man aged 50 to 59 with COVID-19, enrolled during active disease. Sequenced material: peripheral blood. Recombination linked TRBV6-4 to TRBJ2-1, and the D gene may be TRBD2, 7 bases matching. The nucleotide sequence reads as follows: TGTGCCAGCAGTGACTCGAGGGGGGGGGCCGCTGAGCAGTTCTTC. Its amino acids are CASSDSRGGAAEQFF.